Listed below are T cell receptor beta chains from one sample, sequenced in a study of OX40 agonist ivuxolimab in advanced cancers. Libraries were prepared by immunoSEQ multiplex PCR; TCRdb keeps only in-frame clonotypes and omits some of them. The data show about 76,000 clones, around nine tenths seen once. The source was CD4+ or CD8+ T cells sorted from blood, collected in a trial of the OX40 agonist ivuxolimab. These receptors originate from an adult with an advanced solid tumor such as melanoma, head and neck, liver or kidney cancer. The CDR3 runs from the conserved cysteine through the conserved F or W. Fields, in order: V gene, D gene, J gene, clone size, CDR3 protein, CDR3 DNA. A D gene is named only where the DNA matches it firmly. Some rows mark clone size as missing; the rest say once, few, many or name a class of expanded clone.

>TRBV5-1|TRBD2|TRBJ2-3|-
CASSLSGGSTDTQYF
TGCGCCAGCAGCTTAAGCGGGGGGAGCACAGATACGCAGTATTTT
>TRBV7-2|-|TRBJ1-3|-
CASSLSRENTIYF
TGTGCCAGCAGCTTAAGCAGAGAAAACACCATATATTTT
>TRBV19|TRBD1|TRBJ1-1|-
CASKIQGNMNTEAFF
TGTGCCAGTAAAATACAGGGGAACATGAACACTGAAGCTTTCTTT
>TRBV2|-|TRBJ1-5|-
CASLPGVGQPQHF
TGTGCCAGCCTCCCGGGGGTAGGTCAGCCCCAGCATTTT
>TRBV5-4|TRBD1|TRBJ2-7|-
CASSLAMTGKPYEQYF
TGTGCCAGCAGCTTGGCCATGACAGGGAAACCCTACGAGCAGTACTTC
>TRBV10-1|-|TRBJ2-1|-
CASSETAGAMYNEQFF
TGCGCCAGCAGTGAGACGGCGGGGGCAATGTACAATGAGCAGTTCTTC
>TRBV28|TRBD1|TRBJ1-2|-
CASSTAGTGQSNYGYTF
TGTGCCAGCAGCACCGCCGGGACAGGGCAATCTAACTATGGCTACACCTTC
>TRBV25-1|-|TRBJ1-6|-
CASRKITGSPLHF
TGTGCCAGCAGGAAGATAACGGGATCACCCCTCCACTTT
>TRBV18|TRBD1|TRBJ2-5|few
CASSPRTGLQETQYF
TGTGCCAGCTCACCAAGGACAGGGCTCCAAGAGACCCAGTACTTC
>TRBV15|-|TRBJ2-1|-
CATSRVGRAYEQFF
TGTGCCACCAGCAGAGTGGGCAGGGCATATGAGCAGTTCTTC
>TRBV19|-|TRBJ2-6|-
CASSSQLSGANVLTF
TGTGCCAGTAGTAGTCAACTCTCTGGGGCCAACGTCCTGACTTTC
>TRBV28|TRBD1|TRBJ1-4|-
CATRPGGTEKLFF
TGTGCCACCAGACCAGGGGGCACTGAAAAACTGTTTTTT
>TRBV5-4|-|TRBJ2-3|-
CASARGGDTDTQYF
TGTGCCAGCGCGAGGGGTGGGGACACAGATACGCAGTATTTT
>TRBV18|-|TRBJ1-2|once
CASSGDQVYGYTF
TGTGCCAGCTCAGGAGACCAAGTCTATGGCTACACCTTC
>TRBV6-5|-|TRBJ2-2|-
CASLGRLAPGELFF
TGTGCCAGCCTAGGCCGGCTAGCTCCCGGGGAGCTGTTTTTT
>TRBV28|TRBD1|TRBJ1-6|-
CASSLSGTGLLPLHF
TGTGCCAGCAGTTTGAGCGGGACAGGCCTTCTCCCCCTCCACTTT
>TRBV6-1|-|TRBJ1-5|-
CASSEFRGGSNQPQHF
TGTGCCAGCAGTGAATTTCGGGGGGGGAGCAATCAGCCCCAGCATTTT
>TRBV11-2|TRBD1|TRBJ1-4|-
CASRGTGYEKLFF
TGTGCCAGCCGCGGGACAGGTTATGAAAAACTGTTTTTT
>TRBV15|-|TRBJ2-1|-
CATSPPRTTQNNEQFF
TGTGCCACCAGCCCTCCTAGGACTACCCAAAACAATGAGCAGTTCTTC
>TRBV7-2|-|TRBJ1-1|-
CASSPTVFSSEAFF
TGTGCCAGCAGCCCGACAGTTTTTTCGTCTGAAGCTTTCTTT
>TRBV7-9|-|TRBJ1-6|-
CASSPRGDNSPLHF
TGTGCCAGCAGCCCACGGGGGGATAATTCACCCCTCCACTTT
>TRBV5-6|-|TRBJ2-7|-
CASSWDSDEQYF
TGTGCCAGCAGCTGGGACTCGGACGAGCAGTACTTC
>TRBV18|TRBD1|TRBJ2-5|-
CASSPVMDRVETQYF
TGTGCCAGCTCACCGGTAATGGACAGGGTGGAGACCCAGTACTTC
>TRBV5-4|TRBD1|TRBJ2-7|few
CASSWGQGGGRSEQYF
TGTGCCAGCAGCTGGGGACAGGGAGGAGGTAGGTCCGAGCAGTACTTC
>TRBV25-1|TRBD2|TRBJ2-3|-
CASSEPLSGISTDTQYF
TGTGCCAGCAGTGAACCATTGAGCGGGATTAGCACAGATACGCAGTATTTT
>TRBV7-2|-|TRBJ1-3|-
CASSLNIGGNTIYF
TGTGCCAGCAGCTTAAACATCGGTGGAAACACCATATATTTT
>TRBV28|-|TRBJ2-1|few
CASSSQKYTDGMGQFF
TGTGCCAGCAGTTCCCAGAAATACACGGACGGTATGGGGCAGTTCTTC
>TRBV19|-|TRBJ2-3|-
CASSRGQGFTDTQYF
TGTGCCAGTAGCCGAGGACAAGGATTCACAGATACGCAGTATTTT
>TRBV11-3|-|TRBJ2-1|-
CASSSTRTAEAYNEQFF
TGTGCCAGCAGCTCGACACGGACAGCCGAGGCTTACAATGAGCAGTTCTTC
>TRBV4-1|-|TRBJ1-3|-
CASSQGVGSGNTIYF
TGCGCCAGCAGCCAAGGGGTGGGATCTGGAAACACCATATATTTT
>TRBV6-4|-|TRBJ2-3|-
CASSTGTEADTQYF
TGTGCCAGCAGTACCGGGACCGAGGCAGATACGCAGTATTTT
>TRBV7-9|TRBD2|TRBJ2-3|-
CASSLEGSSGGKDTQYF
TGTGCCAGCAGCTTAGAGGGGTCTAGCGGGGGGAAAGATACGCAGTATTTT
>TRBV28|TRBD1|TRBJ2-1|-
CASSRPGTGGSEQFF
TGTGCCAGCAGTCGCCCCGGGACAGGGGGTAGTGAGCAGTTCTTC
>TRBV19|-|TRBJ1-1|-
CASSMGGTEAFF
TGTGCCAGTAGTATGGGGGGCACTGAAGCTTTCTTT
>TRBV11-2|-|TRBJ2-5|-
CASSFDGEETQYF
TGTGCCAGCAGCTTCGACGGAGAAGAGACCCAGTACTTC
>TRBV20-1|-|TRBJ1-1|once
CSGEGNTEAFF
TGCAGTGGGGAGGGAAACACTGAAGCTTTCTTT
>TRBV6-5|TRBD1|TRBJ1-4|few
CASGVRDREKLFF
TGTGCCAGCGGTGTTCGGGACAGGGAAAAACTGTTTTTT
>TRBV4-3|-|TRBJ2-3|-
CASSQAPGTYASDTQYF
TGCGCCAGCAGCCAAGCCCCCGGGACCTATGCCTCAGATACGCAGTATTTT
>TRBV19|TRBD1|TRBJ1-5|once
CASRRGRTGGIGNQPQHF
TGTGCCAGTAGAAGGGGGCGGACAGGGGGCATCGGCAATCAGCCCCAGCATTTT
>TRBV2|-|TRBJ2-2|-
CASLATAYPLNTGELFF
TGTGCCAGCCTAGCGACAGCCTACCCCTTGAACACCGGGGAGCTGTTTTTT
>TRBV6-6|TRBD2|TRBJ2-2|-
CASRLRGGRAGELFF
TGTGCCAGCAGATTACGGGGGGGCCGCGCCGGGGAGCTGTTTTTT
>TRBV25-1|-|TRBJ1-5|-
CASGASYSNQPQHF
TGTGCCAGCGGGGCGAGTTATAGCAATCAGCCCCAGCATTTT
>TRBV9|TRBD2|TRBJ2-1|-
CASSVEGTSANEQFF
TGTGCCAGCAGCGTGGAAGGGACTAGCGCCAATGAGCAGTTCTTC
>TRBV28|TRBD1|TRBJ1-5|-
CASRPDRVGYNQPQHF
TGTGCCAGCAGACCGGACAGGGTTGGCTACAATCAGCCCCAGCATTTT
>TRBV11-3|-|TRBJ2-5|-
CASSLTGLGETQYF
TGTGCCAGCTCCCTCACGGGGCTCGGAGAGACCCAGTACTTC
>TRBV4-3|TRBD1|TRBJ2-3|few
CASSQGGTGVSDTQYF
TGCGCCAGCAGCCAAGGAGGGACAGGGGTCTCAGATACGCAGTATTTT
>TRBV7-3|-|TRBJ2-7|-
CASSLFPGEQYF
TGTGCCAGCAGCTTATTCCCGGGCGAGCAGTACTTC
>TRBV14|-|TRBJ2-1|-
CASSQYGTSSYNEQFF
TGTGCCAGCAGCCAATACGGTACCAGCTCCTACAATGAGCAGTTCTTC
>TRBV15|TRBD1|TRBJ2-2|-
CATSRIRGRRTGELFF
TGTGCCACCAGCAGAATCAGGGGGCGCCGGACCGGGGAGCTGTTTTTT
>TRBV27|-|TRBJ2-2|-
CASRRHLRGVVPTGELFF
TGTGCCAGCAGACGACACCTTCGAGGCGTGGTTCCCACCGGGGAGCTGTTTTTT
>TRBV2|-|TRBJ1-5|-
CASSGQGYSNQPQHF
TGTGCCAGCAGTGGTCAGGGGTATAGCAATCAGCCCCAGCATTTT